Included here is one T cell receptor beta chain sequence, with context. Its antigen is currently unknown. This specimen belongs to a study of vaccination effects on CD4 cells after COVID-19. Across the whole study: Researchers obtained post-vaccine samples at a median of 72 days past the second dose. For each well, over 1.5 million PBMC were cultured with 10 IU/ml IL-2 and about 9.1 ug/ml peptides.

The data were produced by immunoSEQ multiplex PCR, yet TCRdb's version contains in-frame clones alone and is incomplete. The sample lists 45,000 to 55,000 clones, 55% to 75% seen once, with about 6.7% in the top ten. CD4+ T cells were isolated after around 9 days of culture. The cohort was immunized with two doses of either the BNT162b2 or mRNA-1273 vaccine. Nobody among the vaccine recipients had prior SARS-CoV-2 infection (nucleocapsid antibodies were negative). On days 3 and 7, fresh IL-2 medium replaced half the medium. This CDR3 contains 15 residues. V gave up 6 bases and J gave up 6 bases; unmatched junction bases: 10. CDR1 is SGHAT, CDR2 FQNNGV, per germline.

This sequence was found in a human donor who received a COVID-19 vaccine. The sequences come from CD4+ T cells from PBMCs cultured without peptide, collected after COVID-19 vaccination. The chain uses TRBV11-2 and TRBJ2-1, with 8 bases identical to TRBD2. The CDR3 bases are TGTGCCAGCAGGAAGGGACTAGAGCGTCTCAATGAGCAGTTCTTC. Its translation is CASRKGLERLNEQFF.